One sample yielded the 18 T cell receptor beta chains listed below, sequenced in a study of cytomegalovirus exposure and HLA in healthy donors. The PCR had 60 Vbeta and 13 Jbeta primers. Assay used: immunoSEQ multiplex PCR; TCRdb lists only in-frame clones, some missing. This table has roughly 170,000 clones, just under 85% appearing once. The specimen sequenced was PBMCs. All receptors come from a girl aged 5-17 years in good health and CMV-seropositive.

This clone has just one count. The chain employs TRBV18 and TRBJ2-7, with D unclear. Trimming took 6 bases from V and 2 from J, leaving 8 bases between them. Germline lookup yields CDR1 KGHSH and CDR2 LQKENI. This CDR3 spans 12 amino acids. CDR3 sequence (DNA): TGTGCCAGCTCGGGCCTAACCTACGAGCAGTACTTC. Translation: CASSGLTYEQYF. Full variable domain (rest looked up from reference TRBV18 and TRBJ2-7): NAGVMQNPRHLVRRRGQEARLRCSPMKGHSHVYWYRQLPEEGLKFMVYLQKENIIDESGMPKERFSAEFPKEGPSILRIQQVVRGDSAAYFCASSGLTYEQYFGPGTRLTVT.

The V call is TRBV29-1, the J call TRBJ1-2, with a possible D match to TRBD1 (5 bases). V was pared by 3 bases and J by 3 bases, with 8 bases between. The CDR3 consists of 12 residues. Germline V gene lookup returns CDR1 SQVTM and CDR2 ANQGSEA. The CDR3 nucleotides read TGCAGCGTTGATGACAGCTACTATGGCTACACCTTC. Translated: CSVDDSYYGYTF.

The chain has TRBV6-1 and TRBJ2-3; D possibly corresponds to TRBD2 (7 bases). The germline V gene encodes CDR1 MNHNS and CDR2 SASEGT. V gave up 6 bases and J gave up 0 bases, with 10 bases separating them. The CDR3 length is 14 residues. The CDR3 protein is CASSRGGSTDTQYF. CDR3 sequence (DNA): TGTGCCAGCAGCAGGGGAGGGAGCACAGATACGCAGTATTTT.

The CDR3, as DNA: TGTGCCAGCAGCTTCGGGGGGGCTGAGACCCAGTACTTC. Amino acid sequence: CASSFGGAETQYF. V is TRBV7-3 and J is TRBJ2-5, with TRBD2 matching over 8 bases. CDR3 size: 13 residues. Germline CDR1 is SGHTA and CDR2 is FQGTGA. J lost 5 bases, V lost 3 bases, and 2 bases had no gene match.

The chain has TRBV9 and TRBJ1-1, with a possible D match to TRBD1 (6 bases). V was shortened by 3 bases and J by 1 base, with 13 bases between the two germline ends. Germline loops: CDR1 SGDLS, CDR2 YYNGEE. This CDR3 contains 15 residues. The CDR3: CASSGSGTRNTEAFF. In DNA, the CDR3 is TGTGCCAGCAGCGGATCCGGGACACGGAACACTGAAGCTTTCTTT.

The CDR3 loop is CASRKGIGTGDSPLHF. The CDR3 region has the DNA TGTGCCAGCAGGAAAGGTATCGGGACTGGGGATTCACCCCTCCACTTT. The J gene is TRBJ1-6, the V gene TRBV5-5; possible D gene TRBD1, 5 bases. The germline CDR1 and CDR2 sequences are SGHKS and YYEKEE (reference sequence). Trimming left V 5 bases short and J 8 bases short, with 20 bases between. The CDR3 is 16 amino acids. The full variable domain, rest sourced from reference TRBV5-5 and TRBJ1-6, is DAGVTQSPTHLIKTRGQQVTLRCSPISGHKSVSWYQQVLGQGPQFIFQYYEKEERGRGNFPDRFSARQFPNYSSELNVNALLLGDSALYLCASRKGIGTGDSPLHFGNGTRLTVT.

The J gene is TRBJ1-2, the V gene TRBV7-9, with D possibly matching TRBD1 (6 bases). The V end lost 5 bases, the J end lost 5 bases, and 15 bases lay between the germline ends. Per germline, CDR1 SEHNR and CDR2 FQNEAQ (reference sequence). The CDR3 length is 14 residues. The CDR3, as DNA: TGTGCCAGCAGCCACAACCCCCAGGGGTATGGCTACACCTTC. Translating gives CASSHNPQGYGYTF.

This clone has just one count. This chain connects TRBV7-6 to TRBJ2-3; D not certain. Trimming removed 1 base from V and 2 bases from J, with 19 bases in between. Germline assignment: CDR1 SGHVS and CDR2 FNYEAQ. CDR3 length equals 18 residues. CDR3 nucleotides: TGTGCCAGCAGCTTAGTTTCGCTCCGTAGAGCGAACACAGATACGCAGTATTTT. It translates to CASSLVSLRRANTDTQYF. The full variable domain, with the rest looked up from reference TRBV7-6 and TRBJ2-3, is GAGVSQSPRYKVTKRGQDVALRCDPISGHVSLYWYRQALGQGPEFLTYFNYEAQQDKSGLPNDRFSAERPEGSISTLTIQRTEQRDSAMYRCASSLVSLRRANTDTQYFGPGTRLTVL.

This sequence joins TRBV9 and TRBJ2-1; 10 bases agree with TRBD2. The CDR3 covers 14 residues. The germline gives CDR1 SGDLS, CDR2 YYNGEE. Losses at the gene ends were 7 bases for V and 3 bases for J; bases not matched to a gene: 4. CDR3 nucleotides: TGTGCCAGCTCGACTAGCGGGCGCTACAATGAGCAGTTCTTC. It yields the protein CASSTSGRYNEQFF.

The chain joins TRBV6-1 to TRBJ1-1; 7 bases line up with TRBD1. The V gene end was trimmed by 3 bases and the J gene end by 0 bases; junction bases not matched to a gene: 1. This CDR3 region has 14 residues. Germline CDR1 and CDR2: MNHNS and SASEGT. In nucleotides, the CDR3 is TGTGCCAGCAGTGACGGACAGGTGAACACTGAAGCTTTCTTT. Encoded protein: CASSDGQVNTEAFF.

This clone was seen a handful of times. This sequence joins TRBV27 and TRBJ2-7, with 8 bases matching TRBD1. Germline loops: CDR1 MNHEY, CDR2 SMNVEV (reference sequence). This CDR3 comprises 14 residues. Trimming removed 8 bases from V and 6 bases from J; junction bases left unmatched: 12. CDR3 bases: TGTGCCAGCGGCTTCCAGTGGCAGGGGGCCGAGCAGTACTTC. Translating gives CASGFQWQGAEQYF.

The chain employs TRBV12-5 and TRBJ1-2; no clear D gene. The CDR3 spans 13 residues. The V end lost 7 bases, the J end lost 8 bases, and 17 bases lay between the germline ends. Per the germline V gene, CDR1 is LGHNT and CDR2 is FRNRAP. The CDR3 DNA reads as TGTGCTAGTGCCCCCTCGACTTTGAGGGGCTACACCTTC. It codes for CASAPSTLRGYTF.

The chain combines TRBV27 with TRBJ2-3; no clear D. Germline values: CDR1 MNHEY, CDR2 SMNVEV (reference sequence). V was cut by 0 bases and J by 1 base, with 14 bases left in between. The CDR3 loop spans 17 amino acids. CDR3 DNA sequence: TGTGCCAGCAGTTTATCCAATGGGCCCCGACGCACAGATACGCAGTATTTT. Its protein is CASSLSNGPRRTDTQYF.

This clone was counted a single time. CDR3 coding DNA: TGTGCCAGCAGCCAATCGTACAGCTACAATGAGCAGTTCTTC. Amino acids: CASSQSYSYNEQFF. This chain joins TRBV4-2 and TRBJ2-1; D gene unclear. The CDR3 totals 14 residues. Germline V gene lookup returns CDR1 LGHNA and CDR2 YNFKEQ. The ends were cut back, 2 bases at V and 3 bases at J, with 8 bases in the middle.

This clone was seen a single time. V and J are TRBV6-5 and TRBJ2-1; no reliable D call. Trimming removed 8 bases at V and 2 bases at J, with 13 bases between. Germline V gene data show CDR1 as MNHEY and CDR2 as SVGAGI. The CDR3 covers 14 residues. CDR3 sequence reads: CASGQVHPYNEQFF. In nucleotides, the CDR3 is TGTGCCAGCGGTCAGGTCCACCCCTACAATGAGCAGTTCTTC.

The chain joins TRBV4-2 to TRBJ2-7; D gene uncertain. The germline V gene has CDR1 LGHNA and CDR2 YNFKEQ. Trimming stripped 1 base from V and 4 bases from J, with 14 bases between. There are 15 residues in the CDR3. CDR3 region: CASSQGLGREYEQYF. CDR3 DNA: TGTGCCAGCAGCCAAGGGCTAGGTCGAGAGTACGAGCAGTACTTC.

The DNA of the CDR3 is TGTGCCACCAGCAGAGAGGCAGGGGCTGGGGCCAACGTCCTGACTTTC. Amino acids: CATSREAGAGANVLTF. The chain recombines TRBV15 with TRBJ2-6; possible D gene TRBD1, 6 bases. CDR3 length equals 16 residues. V lost 0 bases, J lost 2 bases, and 8 bases lay in between. Per germline, CDR1 LNHNV and CDR2 YYDKDF (reference sequence).

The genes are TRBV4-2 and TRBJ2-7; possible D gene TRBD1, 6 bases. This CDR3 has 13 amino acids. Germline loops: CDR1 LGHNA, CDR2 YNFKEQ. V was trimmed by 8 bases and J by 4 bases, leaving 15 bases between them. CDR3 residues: CASRNVRGYEQYF. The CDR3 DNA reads TGTGCCAGCCGAAACGTCAGGGGATACGAGCAGTACTTC.